These 2 T cell receptor beta chains came from one sample sequenced in a study of blood T cell repertoires in COVID-19. Sequenced by immunoSEQ multiplex PCR; TCRdb stores in-frame clones only, minus some. The table shows about 130,000 clones, with approximately 82% occurring only once. Sequences were obtained from peripheral blood. Receptors were obtained from a man aged 35-49 years with active or convalescent COVID-19.

The chain joins TRBV12-3 or TRBV12-4 to TRBJ1-2, with 7 bases that match TRBD1. This CDR3 is built from 13 residues. Germline trimming cut 4 bases from V and 4 bases from J; bases unmatched to any gene: 3. CDR3 in amino acids: CASSWDSSYGYTF. CDR3 DNA sequence: TGTGCCAGCAGTTGGGACAGTTCCTATGGCTACACCTTC.

The rearrangement joins TRBV5-1 to TRBJ2-3; 13 bases are shared with TRBD2. Trimming at V came to 3 bases and at J to 6 bases, leaving 13 bases not matched to a gene. This CDR3 contains 18 residues. Germline V gives CDR1 SGHRS, CDR2 YFSETQ. In DNA form, the CDR3 reads TGCGCCAGCAGCTGGGGGACTAGCGGGGTCCTAAACTGGGATACGCAGTATTTT. Translation: CASSWGTSGVLNWDTQYF.